The T cell receptor (beta chain) described here comes from a study of T cells after posttransplantation cyclophosphamide. General study points: Recipient CMV seropositivity and CMV reactivation strongly tracked TRB clonality. TRB overlap between skin or GI tissue T cells and blood was limited. Later post-transplant blood repertoires were often dominated by donor CD8+ memory clones.

Germline V lookup: CDR1 MGHRA, CDR2 YSYEKL. Trimming removed 7 bases at V and 1 base at J, with 26 bases between. The CDR3 contains 18 residues. A word on this clone: What it binds is not known.

Some clones are missing from TCRdb's copy, which holds only in-frame ones; the method was immunoSEQ multiplex PCR. The table records roughly 30,000 clones, roughly 90% of them present only once. Sequencing was carried out using PBMCs. This sequence joins TRBV4-1 and TRBJ2-7; D not certain. The sequence derives from a woman aged 40-49 years with a blood cancer, CMV-positive, and with a related stem cell donor. The DNA for the CDR3 is TGCGCCAGCAAGTTGAGTGTTAGTGATTGGGCAGCTTCCTACGAGCAGTACTTC. Its protein is CASKLSVSDWAASYEQYF.